This entry features one TCR beta chain sequence. This clonotype was recorded at least ten times. Which antigen it targets is not known. Base-call qualities are not available, and no considerably larger clone is one nucleotide away. These data come from a study of response to subunit inactivated influenza vaccine listed by TCRdb under 2018. About the investigation overall: Deep quantitative profiling of the T cell receptor repertoire was used in the study to follow responses to a trivalent subunit inactivated influenza vaccine. General findings and caveats noted by the study authors: The authors proposed that each seasonal influenza vaccination may bring in only a limited number of new T cells.

Receptor libraries were prepared by RT-PCR. TCRdb names Illumina HiSeq 2500 as the instrument used. TCRdb trimmed the raw reads at Q25, called clones with MiXCR and kept productive beta chains. All rows with the same CDR3 protein become a single entry with the most common DNA and genes. The sample records 600,000 to 850,000 distinct CDR3 sequences, 11% to 15% of which are singletons. The ten largest account for roughly 7.6% of the sample. The material sequenced was PBMCs from blood, taken about 14 days before vaccination. The TCR comes from a man aged 45-60 years who received an inactivated influenza vaccine. Donor details come from another sample of the same person, matched by shared clones.

The CDR3 in this case is CASSYARRHNEQFF. The base sequence is TGTGCCAGCAGTTACGCCCGGCGGCACAATGAGCAGTTCTTC. The chain uses TRBV6-5 and TRBJ2-1, with no reliable assignment of the D segment. V is clipped by 2 bases and J by 5 bases, and the sequence between their germline boundaries is 10 bases long. Measured from the cysteine to the phenylalanine, the CDR3 is 14 residues long. The sequence is cut down to CDR3 DNA, 42 bases in frame from base 1. The germline V gene specifies MNHEY as CDR1 and SVGAGI as CDR2.